The 23 T cell receptor beta chains presented below share a single source sample, sequenced in a study of identical twins (dated by TCRdb to the mid-2010s). Library preparation used 5' RACE. Data came from an Illumina HiSeq 2000. TCRdb's own reprocessing of the public reads used fastp at Q25 and MiXCR and kept productive beta chains. All rows with the same CDR3 protein become a single entry with the most common DNA and genes. The sample yields 200,000 or so distinct CDR3 sequences; 6% to 9% were counted once. Of the sample, 1.9% falls within the top ten clones. Another study also made use of these data, one on yellow fever vaccine responses in identical twins.

Source material: memory (CD45RO+) T cells sorted from blood. What the cell subset or site label conveys for this sample: CD45RO+ enriched T cells. Receptors were obtained from a woman under 30 in good health.

This clonotype was seen many times. This sequence joins TRBV5-1 and TRBJ2-1; 9 nucleotides match TRBD1. The V gene end was trimmed by 5 bases and the J gene end by 4 bases; junction bases not matched to a gene: 7. Germline lookup yields CDR1 SGHRS and CDR2 YFSETQ. The CDR3 is 15 amino acids. The CDR3 loop reads CASRLVGQGYNEQFF. CDR3 in DNA: TGCGCCAGCAGGCTTGTGGGACAGGGATACAATGAGCAGTTCTTC.

This rearrangement joins TRBV7-9 to TRBJ2-5; D remains ambiguous. CDR1 and CDR2 from the germline V gene are SEHNR and FQNEAQ (reference sequence). The CDR3 is 14 amino acids. Trimming left V 3 bases short and J 8 bases short, with 16 bases between. The CDR3 DNA reads TGTGCCAGCAGCTTGCGAGATCTGGTTGAAACCCAGTACTTC. It specifies CASSLRDLVETQYF.

This clonotype was seen only a few times. The V and J genes are TRBV15 and TRBJ2-5, with 9 bases that match TRBD1. CDR1 is LNHNV, CDR2 YYDKDF, per germline (reference sequence). Trimming removed 0 bases from V and 5 bases from J; junction bases left unmatched: 4. The CDR3 extends over 15 amino acids. DNA for the CDR3: TGTGCCACCAGCAGAGAAGACAGGGGGAGTGAGACCCAGTACTTC. Its protein product is CATSREDRGSETQYF. Combining the CDR3 with reference TRBV15 and TRBJ2-5 gives the whole variable domain DAMVIQNPRYQVTQFGKPVTLSCSQTLNHNVMYWYQQKSSQAPKLLFHYYDKDFNNEADTPDNFQSRRPNTSFCFLDIRSPGLGDTAMYLCATSREDRGSETQYFGPGTRLLVL.

In its sample, this clonotype was seen a few times. The chain carries TRBV7-2 and TRBJ1-1; TRBD1 agrees at 9 bases. From germline, CDR1 is SGHTA and CDR2 FQGNSA. Losses at the gene ends were 4 bases for V and 3 bases for J; bases not matched to a gene: 3. This CDR3 comprises 14 residues. CDR3: CASSSDRGYTEAFF. As DNA, the CDR3 is TGTGCCAGCAGCTCGGACAGGGGCTACACTGAAGCTTTCTTT.

This clonotype was counted only a few times. The chain uses TRBV12-3 or TRBV12-4 and TRBJ2-7; no reliable D call. The V and J ends lost 6 bases and 1 base respectively, with 22 bases between them. The CDR3 sequence is 17 residues long. The CDR3 nucleotides are TGTGCCAGCAGCCGCGTCGGGCGTCCAGCTTCATCCTACGAGCAGTACTTC. Amino acids: CASSRVGRPASSYEQYF.

This clonotype was detected a few times. The gene calls are TRBV20-1 and TRBJ2-6; D is undetermined. Trimming shortened V by 2 bases and J by 1 base, and 9 bases separated the two germline ends. Germline assignment: CDR1 DFQATT and CDR2 SNEGSKA (reference sequence). This CDR3 region has 15 residues. CDR3 protein: CSARKGSSGANVLTF. In DNA, the CDR3 is TGCAGTGCTAGAAAAGGCTCGTCTGGGGCCAACGTCCTGACTTTC.

This clonotype was seen a few times. The chain recombines TRBV30 with TRBJ2-2; no clear D. CDR1 is GTSNPN and CDR2 is SVGIG in the germline V gene (reference sequence). Trimming removed 3 bases at V and 11 bases at J, with 10 bases between. There are 11 residues in the CDR3. The CDR3 nucleotides read TGTGCCTGGAGACCCGGATCTGAGCTGTTTTTT. Protein product: CAWRPGSELFF.

The chain is built from TRBV7-2 and TRBJ1-6; TRBD1 is a possible D gene (5 bases). V was shortened by 0 bases and J by 5 bases, with 8 bases between the two germline ends. CDR3 length: 15 residues. The V gene's germline CDR1 is SGHTA and CDR2 FQGNSA. The CDR3 region is CASSLAAGNNSPLHF. DNA for the CDR3: TGTGCCAGCAGCTTAGCGGCAGGGAATAATTCACCCCTCCACTTT. The full variable domain, with the rest looked up from reference TRBV7-2 and TRBJ1-6, is GAGVSQSPSNKVTEKGKDVELRCDPISGHTALYWYRQSLGQGLEFLIYFQGNSAPDKSGLPSDRFSAERTGGSVSTLTIQRTQQEDSAVYLCASSLAAGNNSPLHFGNGTRLTVT.

The rearrangement links TRBV10-3 to TRBJ1-5; D unresolved. Germline CDR1 ENHRY, CDR2 SYGVKD. V was shortened by 4 bases and J by 5 bases, with 9 bases between the two germline ends. CDR3 length: 13 residues. In DNA, the CDR3 is TGTGCCATCAGTGGCAGTCTCGATCAGCCCCAGCATTTT. Protein: CAISGSLDQPQHF.

This clonotype appeared many times. The chain uses TRBV6-1 and TRBJ1-1; TRBD1 agrees at 8 bases. Germline V gives CDR1 MNHNS, CDR2 SASEGT. The V and J ends lost 6 bases and 4 bases, in that order; junction bases with no gene match: 7. This CDR3 is built from 14 residues. The CDR3 coding sequence is TGTGCCAGCAGACCACAGGGGGACGGCACTGAAGCTTTCTTT. Translating gives CASRPQGDGTEAFF.

This clonotype was counted at least ten times. The rearrangement joins TRBV24-1 to TRBJ2-5; D possibly corresponds to TRBD1 (7 bases). Germline-derived CDR1 and CDR2 are KGHDR and SFDVKD. V gave up 4 bases and J gave up 4 bases, with 18 bases separating them. The CDR3 runs 16 residues. CDR3 in DNA: TGTGCCACCAGTGACCCGACGACAGGGCGGGGAGAGACCCAGTACTTC. This codes for CATSDPTTGRGETQYF.

This clonotype has only a few counts. This sequence joins TRBV7-3 and TRBJ2-2; no reliable D call. This CDR3 is built from 17 residues. Germline V lookup: CDR1 SGHTA, CDR2 FQGTGA. V was shortened by 1 base and J by 3 bases, with 15 bases between the two germline ends. This CDR3 is CASSLRVSVPYTGELFF. CDR3 DNA: TGTGCCAGCAGCTTAAGAGTCAGCGTCCCTTACACCGGGGAGCTGTTTTTT.

This chain joins TRBV20-1 and TRBJ2-7; no definite D call. The CDR3 extends over 13 amino acids. Trimming pared 3 bases from V and 1 base from J, leaving 10 bases between. Germline-derived CDR1 and CDR2 are DFQATT and SNEGSKA (reference sequence). The CDR3 region has the DNA TGCAGTGCTAGCGGCAGTTTATCCTACGAGCAGTACTTC. Its translation: CSASGSLSYEQYF.

CDR3: CASSLDGRGNSPLHF. CDR3 nucleotide sequence: TGTGCCAGCAGCTTAGATGGTCGGGGGAATTCACCCCTCCACTTT. The chain links TRBV7-3 to TRBJ1-6; possibly TRBD1 for D (5 bases). This CDR3 has 15 residues. The germline V and J ends were trimmed by 2 bases and 7 bases, with 12 bases remaining between them. Germline assignment: CDR1 SGHTA and CDR2 FQGTGA.

This clonotype was seen at least ten times. The chain has TRBV5-1 and TRBJ2-5, with D tentatively TRBD1 (6 bases). The germline V and J ends were trimmed by 0 bases and 2 bases, with 8 bases remaining between them. The CDR3 totals 14 residues. CDR1 SGHRS and CDR2 YFSETQ come from the germline V gene. The CDR3 loop is CASSLGTVQETQYF. The CDR3 nucleotides are TGCGCCAGCAGCTTGGGGACAGTTCAAGAGACCCAGTACTTC.

The rearrangement links TRBV7-1 to TRBJ2-6, with TRBD1 matching 8 bases. TRBV7-1 carries the ORF label, with uncertain function. Losses at the gene ends were 6 bases for V and 0 bases for J; bases not matched to a gene: 28. The CDR3 loop spans 24 amino acids. This CDR3 is CASRSTGVTGGSGPLRSGANVLTF. DNA for the CDR3: TGTGCCAGCAGATCCACAGGGGTCACAGGGGGTAGCGGACCTCTACGCTCTGGGGCCAACGTCCTGACTTTC.

V is TRBV4-1 and J is TRBJ1-5, with D hard to call. Germline V CDR1 and CDR2: MGHRA, YSYEKL. The CDR3 length is 13 residues. Trimming took off 1 base at V and 7 bases at J, with 8 bases between the two ends. CDR3 sequence (DNA): TGCGCCAGCAGCCAAGGGATAGGCCAGCCCCAGCATTTT. Protein product: CASSQGIGQPQHF.

There are many counts of this clonotype. The chain combines TRBV28 with TRBJ2-7; possible D gene TRBD2, 5 bases. The CDR3 is 13 residues long. Germline V gene lookup returns CDR1 MDHEN and CDR2 SYDVKM. V lost 7 bases to trimming and J lost 6 bases, with 16 bases between them. CDR3 amino acids: CASTGDATGEQYF. The CDR3 nucleotides are TGTGCCAGCACCGGGGATGCGACGGGCGAGCAGTACTTC.

This clonotype has just a few counts. V usage is TRBV6-5 and J usage is TRBJ2-1; TRBD1 might be the D (5 bases). The CDR3 is 13 residues long. Trimming removed 2 bases from V and 7 bases from J, with 9 bases in between. Germline V gene lookup returns CDR1 MNHEY and CDR2 SVGAGI. CDR3 coding DNA: TGTGCCAGCAGTTACAGGGGAAGGAATGAGCAGTTCTTC. Its protein product is CASSYRGRNEQFF.

This clonotype was seen at least ten times. The CDR3 DNA reads as TGTGCCAGCTTCCCTCTGGGGGGGACCTACGAGCAGTACTTC. It is translated as CASFPLGGTYEQYF. The rearrangement joins TRBV6-1 to TRBJ2-7, with 7 bases matching TRBD2. Germline CDR1 is MNHNS and CDR2 is SASEGT. The CDR3 runs 14 residues. V dropped 8 bases and J dropped 2; count of bases not matched to a gene: 9.

This clonotype was counted at least ten times. The chain carries TRBV20-1 and TRBJ2-1; a possible D gene is TRBD1 (6 bases). V gave up 3 bases and J gave up 3 bases, with 12 bases separating them. CDR1 and CDR2 from the germline V gene are DFQATT and SNEGSKA (reference sequence). This CDR3 region has 14 residues. DNA for the CDR3: TGCAGTGCTAGGGCCGGGACAAACTACAATGAGCAGTTCTTC. This gives the protein CSARAGTNYNEQFF.

The chain carries TRBV5-1 and TRBJ2-5; 7 bases match TRBD1. V shed 4 bases, J shed 1 base, and the junction held 4 bases outside the gene matches. The germline V gene has CDR1 SGHRS and CDR2 YFSETQ. The CDR3 runs to 14 residues. DNA for the CDR3: TGCGCCAGCAGCCCCCGGGACAGCCAAGAGACCCAGTACTTC. Protein sequence: CASSPRDSQETQYF.

A few counts support this clonotype. The J gene is TRBJ2-7, the V gene TRBV15; TRBD1 matches 8 bases. Germline V gene lookup returns CDR1 LNHNV and CDR2 YYDKDF (reference sequence). This CDR3 comprises 18 residues. V lost 3 bases to trimming and J lost 3 bases; unmatched junction nucleotides: 16. The CDR3 protein is CATSRPPGQATKGYEQYF. DNA for the CDR3: TGTGCCACCAGCAGGCCCCCGGGACAGGCGACTAAAGGCTACGAGCAGTACTTC.